The TCR beta chain described here comes from a study of regulatory dendritic cells for organ transplantation. V shed 5 bases and J 3 bases; nucleotides not matched to a gene: 0. The CDR3 is made up of 13 amino acids. Germline V gene data show CDR1 as MNHNS and CDR2 as SASEGT. CFSE-labeled sorted T cells met regulatory or mature dendritic cells for four to five days. Some clones are missing from TCRdb's copy, which holds only in-frame ones; the method was immunoSEQ multiplex PCR. The profile covers approximately 22,000 clones, with 80% to 90% appearing a single time and 0.6% to 0.8% taken by the ten largest. Details on this clone: Its antigen is undetermined.

The sequencing input was naive CD4+ T cells from blood cultured with regulatory dendritic cells. This sample's subset: CD45RA+ naive T cells. The chain couples TRBV6-1 to TRBJ2-2; 7 bases match TRBD2. This TCR was sampled from a human donor in good health. CDR3 DNA: TGTGCCAGCAGTCGGGGGGACACCGGGGAGCTGTTTTTT. This gives the protein CASSRGDTGELFF.